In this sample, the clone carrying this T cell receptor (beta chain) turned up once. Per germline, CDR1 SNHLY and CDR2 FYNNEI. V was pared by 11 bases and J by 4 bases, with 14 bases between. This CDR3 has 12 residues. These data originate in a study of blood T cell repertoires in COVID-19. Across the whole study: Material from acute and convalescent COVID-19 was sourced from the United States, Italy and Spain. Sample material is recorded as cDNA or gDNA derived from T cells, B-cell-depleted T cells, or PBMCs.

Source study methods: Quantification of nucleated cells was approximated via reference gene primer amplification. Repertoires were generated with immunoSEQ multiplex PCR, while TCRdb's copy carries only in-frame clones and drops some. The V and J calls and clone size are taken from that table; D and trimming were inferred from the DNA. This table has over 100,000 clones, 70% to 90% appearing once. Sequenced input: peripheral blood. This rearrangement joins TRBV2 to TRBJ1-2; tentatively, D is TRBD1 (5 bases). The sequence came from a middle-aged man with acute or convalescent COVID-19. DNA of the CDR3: TGTGCCCTGGGGGGGTTGCTCTATGGCTACACCTTC. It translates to CALGGLLYGYTF.